This TCR beta chain was recorded in a study of T cell responses to AZD1222 COVID-19 vaccine. Findings and limits, study-wide: There were mostly white British donors and more females than males, and clonal diversity was possibly underestimated. The repertoires were collected only after the peak T cell response. Mapped onto spike, vaccine-associated CD4 TCRs spanned it and were dominant at 160-218 and 743-854. Only a handful of AZD1222 recipients, six or seven in all, had baseline seropositivity.

Sequencing was performed with immunoSEQ multiplex PCR; in TCRdb, only in-frame clones are kept and a portion is missing. The sample lists roughly 140,000 clones; roughly 88% were seen once. Remarks on this clone: Its antigen is unknown.

CDR3 length equals 16 residues. CDR1 and CDR2 from the germline V gene are SGHRS and YFSETQ. V was clipped by 0 bases and J by 1 base; unmatched bases: 3. V usage is TRBV5-1 and J usage is TRBJ2-7; TRBD1 agrees at 11 bases. This sequence was found in an adult in good health. The source material was peripheral blood, sampled on day 0 of MenACWY control vaccination. CDR3 DNA: TGCGCCAGCAGCTTGGGAGGGACAGGGGGTTCCTACGAGCAGTACTTC. Translating gives CASSLGGTGGSYEQYF.